A single sample gave rise to the 13 T cell receptor beta chains below, sequenced in a study of T-cell reconstitution after alpha-beta-depleted transplantation in children. Unique molecular identifiers were used in preparing the TCRbeta library. MiXCR, applied by TCRdb to the PCR reads, yields one record per CDR3 protein. The table includes about 240,000 distinct CDR3 sequences, about 25% detected once. Sequences were derived from PBMCs, sampled before TCRalphabeta/CD19-depleted stem cell transplant. Receptors originate from a girl under 10 years old with Fanconi anemia, due to receive a stem cell transplant.

The rearrangement links TRBV19 to TRBJ2-7; TRBD1 is a possible D gene (6 bases). The CDR3 runs to 15 residues. CDR1 and CDR2 (germline): LNHDA, SQIVND (reference sequence). The V gene lost 3 bases and the J gene lost 7 bases, with 19 bases spanning the gap. CDR3: CASSIGWNLGQEQYF. CDR3 sequence (DNA): TGTGCCAGTAGTATTGGCTGGAATCTAGGACAGGAGCAGTACTTC.

The rearrangement uses TRBV20-1 and TRBJ1-5, with 8 bases aligning to TRBD1. Trimming at V came to 2 bases and at J to 6 bases, leaving 9 bases not matched to a gene. CDR1 is DFQATT, CDR2 SNEGSKA, per germline (reference sequence). The CDR3 loop spans 15 amino acids. The CDR3 DNA is TGCAGTGCTAGACAACCGGGACAGGATGCTCAGCCCCAGCATTTT. The encoded protein is CSARQPGQDAQPQHF.

The rearrangement uses TRBV7-9 and TRBJ2-7, with TRBD2 matching 9 bases. CDR3 size: 13 residues. Trimming removed 5 bases from V and 5 bases from J; junction bases left unmatched: 4. Germline CDR1 and CDR2: SEHNR and FQNEAQ (reference sequence). DNA for the CDR3: TGTGCCAGCAGCAGGACTAGCGAGCACGAGCAGTACTTC. This gives the protein CASSRTSEHEQYF.

This clonotype was observed a few times. Lacking the conserved final phenylalanine or tryptophan, this CDR3 likely reflects a read error. V usage is TRBV29-1 and J usage is TRBJ1-6; 7 bases are shared with TRBD1. The CDR3 runs to 13 residues. After removal of 4 bases from V and 7 bases from J, the junction contained 4 bases not matched to a gene. The germline CDR1 and CDR2 sequences are SQVTM and ANQGSEA. CDR3 sequence: CSVGTGDNSPLHL. The CDR3 DNA reads TGCAGCGTTGGGACAGGTGACAATTCACCCCTCCACCTT.

This clonotype was detected only a few times. The CDR3 protein is CASSLSGPEAFF. In nucleotides, the CDR3 is TGTGCCAGCAGTTTATCAGGGCCTGAAGCTTTCTTT. The chain carries TRBV28 and TRBJ1-1, with a weak D call TRBD1 (5 bases). The germline V and J ends were trimmed by 1 base and 6 bases, with 6 bases remaining between them. Germline CDR1 is MDHEN and CDR2 is SYDVKM. This CDR3 region has 12 residues.

V is TRBV12-3 or TRBV12-4 and J is TRBJ2-5; no firm D call. V shed 6 bases and J shed 0 bases, with 11 bases lying between them. The CDR3 has 14 amino acids. As DNA, the CDR3 is TGTGCCAGCAGCCCCAGCGAGTACCAAGAGACCCAGTACTTC. Encoded protein: CASSPSEYQETQYF.

Many counts were recorded for this clonotype. V is TRBV5-1 and J is TRBJ2-5; D not certain. V lost 5 bases and J lost 5, with 13 bases in between. The CDR3 covers 13 residues. Per the germline V gene, CDR1 is SGHRS and CDR2 is YFSETQ. CDR3 nucleotides: TGCGCCAGCAGTTCCAACCACGGGGAGACCCAGTACTTC. It is translated as CASSSNHGETQYF.

The rearrangement uses TRBV20-1 and TRBJ2-7, with D unresolved. This CDR3 has 16 residues. Trimming took off 5 bases at V and 1 base at J, with 21 bases between the two ends. In germline, CDR1 is DFQATT, CDR2 SNEGSKA (reference sequence). Written as DNA, the CDR3 is TGCAGTGCTCCTCCACCCCCCGACGGTTCTTCCTACGAGCAGTACTTC. Amino acids: CSAPPPPDGSSYEQYF.

The chain carries TRBV11-3 and TRBJ2-3; D remains unclear. CDR1 is SGHNT and CDR2 is YENEEA in the germline V gene. V lost 8 bases to trimming and J lost 1 base, with 13 bases between them. The CDR3 length is 14 residues. The CDR3 nucleotides read TGTGCCAGCGCCTTAGCCCCCCGCACAGATACGCAGTATTTT. Translating it yields CASALAPRTDTQYF. The whole variable domain, filled in from reference TRBV11-3 and TRBJ2-3, reads EAGVVQSPRYKIIEKKQPVAFWCNPISGHNTLYWYLQNLGQGPELLIRYENEEAVDDSQLPKDRFSAERLKGVDSTLKIQPAELGDSAVYLCASALAPRTDTQYFGPGTRLTVL.

This clonotype was seen ten or more times. This chain links TRBV20-1 with TRBJ2-2; 7 bases are a match to TRBD2. J gave up 5 bases and V 2 bases, and 11 bases lay outside the gene matches. CDR1 is DFQATT and CDR2 is SNEGSKA in the germline V gene (reference sequence). The CDR3 is 16 amino acids. The CDR3 DNA reads as TGCAGTGCTAGACCGACGGGGGGTGGGAAAACCGGGGAGCTGTTTTTT. It codes for CSARPTGGGKTGELFF.

This clonotype was observed a few times. This chain uses TRBV4-2 with TRBJ2-3; TRBD2 agrees at 9 bases. J gave up 4 bases and V 0 bases, and 8 bases lay outside the gene matches. CDR3 length: 17 residues. Germline lookup yields CDR1 LGHNA and CDR2 YNFKEQ. The CDR3: CASSQDVAGASPDTQYF. In DNA form, the CDR3 reads TGTGCCAGCAGCCAAGATGTAGCGGGGGCTTCCCCAGATACGCAGTATTTT.

The chain combines TRBV5-1 with TRBJ2-3; no reliable D call. V lost 5 bases and J 5 bases, leaving 6 bases between the germline ends. Germline V gives CDR1 SGHRS, CDR2 YFSETQ. The CDR3 runs to 11 residues. CDR3 nucleotides: TGCGCCAGCAGGTTCGGAGATACGCAGTATTTT. Amino acid sequence: CASRFGDTQYF.

This clonotype has a handful of counts. A much larger clone differs from this one at a single base, so this may be a read error. CDR3 region: CAISLSLQGVRQGLETQYF. CDR3 nucleotides: TGTGCCATCAGTTTGAGTCTACAGGGGGTCCGGCAAGGTTTGGAGACCCAGTACTTC. V and J are TRBV12-3 or TRBV12-4 and TRBJ2-5, with 8 positions matching TRBD1. The CDR3 totals 19 residues.